These 10 T cell receptor beta chains were sequenced from one sample in a study of blood T cell repertoires in COVID-19. The repertoire was sequenced with immunoSEQ multiplex PCR; TCRdb's copy has only in-frame clones and lacks some. The sample comprises approximately 150,000 clones, about nine tenths of which are singletons, and about 1.6% rests with the top ten. Sequencing was performed on peripheral blood. These receptors were collected from a woman between 45 and 60 years old with acute or convalescent COVID-19.

Details on this clone: Other DNA sequences in the same sample also yield this CDR3. This rearrangement joins TRBV6-2 or TRBV6-3 to TRBJ1-2; D gene uncertain. Germline V gene data show CDR1 as MNHEY and CDR2 as SVGEGT. V shed 2 bases and J shed 8 bases, with 6 bases lying between them. The CDR3 has 11 amino acids. CDR3 sequence reads: CASSYGGGYTF. The CDR3 nucleotides are TGTGCCAGCAGTTACGGAGGCGGCTACACCTTC.

The chain carries TRBV6-5 and TRBJ2-1; 7 nucleotides line up with TRBD2. CDR3 length: 15 residues. Germline CDR1 reads MNHEY; CDR2 reads SVGAGI. With 6 bases clipped from V and 7 bases from J, the junction kept 12 bases outside the gene matches. This CDR3 is CASRGGTGRINEQFF. Here the CDR3 DNA reads TGTGCCAGCAGGGGGGGGACGGGACGGATAAATGAGCAGTTCTTC.

The chain employs TRBV11-3 and TRBJ2-5; tentative D call: TRBD2 (6 bases). The CDR3 runs 14 residues. Germline V CDR1 and CDR2: SGHNT, YENEEA. Between the trimmed V and J ends, which lost 6 bases and 4 bases, there was a span of 15 bases. The CDR3 here is CASSYDGGGETQYF. The DNA for the CDR3 is TGTGCCAGCAGTTATGACGGGGGAGGAGAGACCCAGTACTTC.

The chain is built from TRBV11-2 and TRBJ2-5; 9 bases map to TRBD2. The CDR3 sequence is 15 residues long. J gave up 1 base and V 3 bases, and 3 bases lay outside the gene matches. Germline CDR1 and CDR2: SGHAT and FQNNGV. Here the CDR3 reads CASSFFSGGQETQYF. Here the CDR3 DNA reads TGTGCCAGCAGCTTTTTTAGCGGGGGCCAAGAGACCCAGTACTTC.

The chain links TRBV4-1 to TRBJ2-1; TRBD2 might be the D (5 bases). Germline assignment: CDR1 MGHRA and CDR2 YSYEKL. Trimming left V 0 bases short and J 4 bases short, with 10 bases between. The CDR3 consists of 15 residues. The CDR3 sequence is CASSQDLSGYNEQFF. In DNA form, the CDR3 reads TGCGCCAGCAGCCAAGATCTATCGGGGTACAATGAGCAGTTCTTC.

V usage is TRBV7-9 and J usage is TRBJ1-2; TRBD1 aligns across 7 bases. Germline CDR1 SEHNR, CDR2 FQNEAQ (reference sequence). J gave up 8 bases and V 6 bases, and 9 bases lay outside the gene matches. This CDR3 spans 13 amino acids. CDR3 sequence (DNA): TGTGCCAGCAGAAATGAGTACAGGGGCGGCTACACCTTC. The encoded protein is CASRNEYRGGYTF.

The genes are TRBV2 and TRBJ2-1; 7 bases line up with TRBD1. CDR1 is SNHLY, CDR2 FYNNEI, per germline. The V and J ends lost 5 bases and 5 bases, in that order; junction bases with no gene match: 9. The CDR3 runs 15 residues. The DNA for the CDR3 is TGTGCCAGCAGTAACAGGGGCCCCGGGCACAATGAGCAGTTCTTC. Translation: CASSNRGPGHNEQFF.

The chain couples TRBV6-1 to TRBJ2-5; 7 bases match TRBD2. V lost 2 bases to trimming and J lost 2 bases; unmatched junction nucleotides: 8. Germline loops: CDR1 MNHNS, CDR2 SASEGT. This CDR3 region has 16 residues. The CDR3 coding sequence is TGTGCCAGCAGTGAACCCCCACTAGCGAGACAAGAGACCCAGTACTTC. It encodes CASSEPPLARQETQYF.

The V call is TRBV7-9, the J call TRBJ2-1; the match to TRBD1 covers 9 bases. The CDR3 spans 13 residues. Trimming at V came to 5 bases and at J to 8 bases, leaving 4 bases not matched to a gene. The germline CDR1 and CDR2 sequences are SEHNR and FQNEAQ (reference sequence). CDR3 residues: CASSRDRVDEQFF. DNA of the CDR3: TGTGCCAGCAGCCGGGACAGGGTTGATGAGCAGTTCTTC.

This chain links TRBV11-2 with TRBJ2-7; D is unresolved. Germline CDR1 SGHAT, CDR2 FQNNGV. The V end lost 6 bases, the J end lost 2 bases, and 14 bases lay between the germline ends. This CDR3 region has 14 residues. CDR3 in DNA: TGTGCCAGCAGAACCGGCGGCGGCGCCTACGAGCAGTACTTC. Amino acid sequence: CASRTGGGAYEQYF.